This T cell receptor (beta chain) is drawn from a study of regulatory T cells in long-lasting Graves disease (dated by TCRdb to the early 2020s). In terms of the full investigation: Newly diagnosed Graves' disease patients had taken antithyroid drugs for less than 3 months. Persistent Graves' disease patients were compared with newly diagnosed Graves' disease patients by peripheral blood TCR sequencing and RNA sequencing. TCR sequencing covered 13 persistent and approximately 20 newly diagnosed Graves' disease patients, some 35 samples in total. The study took place in China and was registered as a clinical trial. The full study reports these points: Preferential use of TRBV28, TRBJ1-2 and TRBJ2-5 was observed in persistent disease, whereas TRBV20-1 and TRBJ2-1 were favored in newly diagnosed disease. Sequencing and analysis were restricted to the TCR beta chain. Compared with newly diagnosed patients, persistent Graves' disease patients had lower TCR Shannon entropy and fewer highly expanded clones, which suggests clonal expansion. The authors acknowledged the small sample size as a limitation that may reduce accuracy. A larger number of public clonotypes was shared among persistent patients (under 3,000) than among newly diagnosed patients (around 890). Peripheral blood alone was examined, since thyroid tissue, which constituted the primary lesion, could not be accessed.

The time point tag for this specimen amounts to: newly diagnosed GD, antithyroid drugs for less than 3 months. For both TCR sequencing and RNA sequencing, RNA was extracted from PBMCs in TRIzol. The diagnosis of Graves' disease was made according to American Thyroid Association guidelines. The patients came from an endocrinology department in Xi'an, China. From each patient, approximately 10 milliliters of peripheral blood was collected into an EDTA anticoagulant tube. Ficoll Paque Plus density gradient separation was used to isolate PBMCs, and no additional T cell sorting was done. An Agilent 2100 Bioanalyzer and agarose gel were used to check RNA quality, and a NanoDrop 2000 was used to measure RNA concentration. Concerning this clonotype itself: The antigen it binds to is not known. No much larger clonotype is one base removed from it; base qualities were not supplied.

Measured from the cysteine to the phenylalanine, the CDR3 is 11 residues long. Only the CDR3 region is kept as DNA, spanning 33 bases read in frame from base 1. V loses 3 bases of germline sequence and J loses 5 bases, and the interval between the two ends is 6 bases. CDR1 is given as DFQATT and CDR2 as SNEGSKA, both from the germline V gene (reference sequence). The method was multiplex PCR. Sequencing was performed on an Illumina HiSeq 4000. To build TCR beta libraries, CDR3 regions were amplified by Arm-PCR using iRepertoire HTBI primers. Before sequencing, the PCR products underwent gel purification. Concerning the study's data processing: Gene usage analysis of CDR3 amino acid clonotypes used the 60 to 75 TRBV and about 14 TRBJ segments found across samples. Filtered high-quality paired reads were merged into contigs using COPE and FqMerger. Contigs were aligned with BLAST to IMGT TRBV, TRBD and TRBJ reference genes, and CDR3 was defined per IMGT. Clonotypes above 0.1% frequency were classified as highly expanded clones. Repertoire diversity was measured by Shannon entropy, and V-J evenness by the Gini coefficient. Public clonotypes were defined as clonotypes shared by more than one individual. TCRdb cleaned the public reads at Q25 with fastp, built clones with MiXCR and kept in-frame beta chains. Identical CDR3 proteins give one entry, which carries the most common genes and DNA. Clone size and V and J calls follow TCRdb, not the original study. The sample contains over 500,000 distinct CDR3 sequences, about 16% of them found a single time. The ten largest clones add up to about 20% of the sample.

These same data were also listed under a study on T cells in Graves' hyperthyroidism and ophthalmopathy. The second paper further reports: Stable Graves' hyperthyroidism was defined as no progression to ophthalmopathy during 18 months of follow-up. Hyperthyroidism patients were newly diagnosed, had a disease duration of under 2 months, and were aged 18 to 65 years. Exclusion was applied to patients with uncontrolled infections, other autoimmune diseases, pregnancy or lactation. Clinical symptoms, serum thyroxine and TRAb, thyroid ultrasound, and orbital computed tomography formed the basis for the diagnoses. The TCR CDR3 was subjected to a first round of RT-PCR using the HTBI primer set and the Qiagen OneStep RT-PCR kit. Blood samples also contained most of the expanded thyroid clonotypes (frequency above 0.001), which suggests that blood repertoires may reflect thyroid immune responses. In cross-validation, a model built on a 13 V-J signature told ophthalmopathy apart from stable hyperthyroidism with 85% to 90% sensitivity and around 83% specificity, and in testing the same model reached 80%/75%. In validation, the model predicted progression to ophthalmopathy with roughly 70% sensitivity and about 72% specificity, a median of around six months before onset. To identify TCR V-J signatures that set the groups apart, the researchers used a discovery cohort of 100 patients, made up of about 44 with Graves' ophthalmopathy and 57 with stable Graves' hyperthyroidism. An independent validation cohort of under 20 hyperthyroidism patients and about 16 patients who later progressed to ophthalmopathy tested prospective prediction of ophthalmopathy. The 100 or so discovery patients were randomly split 7:3 into training and test sets. In addition, the study compared T-cell repertoires in thyroid tissue and in blood from about six Graves' hyperthyroidism patients. After sampling, hyperthyroidism patients received methimazole starting at 30 mg daily, and ophthalmopathy patients received high-dose intravenous methylprednisolone. A second multiplex PCR round built the libraries, followed by size selection and purification. Libraries were sequenced paired-end with 100 bp reads on an Illumina HiSeq2000. SOAPnuke was used to process the raw data, removing reads that contained adapters or uncalled bases, had a mean Phred below 15, or lacked an exact match to the constant primer or identifier. High-quality paired reads were merged using COPE v1.2.5, and each unique nucleotide sequence was defined as a clonotype. MiTCR v1.1 was used to align clonotypes to the IMGT TRBV, TRBD and TRBJ reference segments. Only V-J combinations with frequency above 0.0001, covering roughly 99% of repertoires, were analysed. A TCS score was defined as the ratio of F50 (clonal expansion) to E x V (chaos), with BLOSUM62-based TCRdist applied between CDR3 peptides within each V-J. Welch's t-statistics and random forest reduced 514 V-J features to some 14, which were used in a naive Bayes classifier (R e1071). Sample size was not statistically predetermined, and blinding of investigators to group allocation was not performed. The paper reports TCR Vbeta CDR3 sequencing of 140 or so peripheral blood samples: approximately 41 ophthalmopathy, around 80 hyperthyroidism and approximately 17 progressor patients.

Here the chain combines TRBV20-1 and TRBJ2-3; the D gene cannot be named for sure. The material was peripheral blood mononuclear cells (PBMCs), obtained at new diagnosis, from a patient treated with antithyroid drugs. The origin of this receptor is a woman aged 30 to 39 with Graves disease. Donor details come from another sample of the same person, matched by shared clones. The CDR3 protein is CSARAQDTQYF. The DNA reads TGCAGTGCTAGGGCACAAGATACGCAGTATTTT.